This entry lists 27 T cell receptor beta chains sequenced from one sample in a study of siplizumab effects on memory and regulatory T cells (dated by TCRdb to between 2019 and 2020). Library preparation employed the immunoSEQ multiplex PCR assay. TCRdb obtained this table from immuneACCESS and retained in-frame rearrangements with V and J assigned. These tables miss some clones; where compared with another copy, unresolved V genes account for less than half of the shortfall, and the remainder is unexplained. Recorded for this sample are roughly 110,000 clones; around 93% of them occurred a single time. Jointly, the top ten make up around 0.16% of the sample. Sequencing was carried out using non-Treg CD4+ T cells sorted from blood. The cell subset or site label on this specimen signifies: FACS-sorted unstimulated CD4+ non-regulatory T cells. These receptors all come from a human donor in good health.

The chain combines TRBV6-5 with TRBJ1-3, with D perhaps matching TRBD1 (5 bases). The V gene lost 3 bases and the J gene lost 2 bases, with 11 bases spanning the gap. CDR3 length: 15 amino acids. Germline CDR1 reads MNHEY; CDR2 reads SVGAGI. The CDR3 loop is CASSYSRATGNTIYF. As DNA, the CDR3 is TGTGCCAGCAGTTATTCCAGGGCCACTGGAAACACCATATATTTT.

The chain has TRBV5-1 and TRBJ2-3; the match to TRBD2 covers 11 bases. The CDR3 consists of 19 residues. Germline trimming cut 4 bases from V and 1 base from J; bases unmatched to any gene: 14. The germline V gene has CDR1 SGHRS and CDR2 YFSETQ. The DNA of the CDR3 is TGCGCCAGCAGCCCCCGGGTGATTAGCGGGGGGGCCGGCACAGATACGCAGTATTTT. Its translation: CASSPRVISGGAGTDTQYF.

The chain uses TRBV18 and TRBJ2-5; TRBD1 matches at 7 bases. Germline CDR1 reads KGHSH; CDR2 reads LQKENI. This CDR3 comprises 13 residues. Germline trimming cut 6 bases from V and 5 bases from J; bases unmatched to any gene: 6. The CDR3 DNA follows: TGTGCCAGCTCCTATGGACAGGTTGAGACCCAGTACTTC. Its protein product is CASSYGQVETQYF.

The gene calls are TRBV28 and TRBJ2-3; no firm D call. The CDR3 runs 13 residues. Germline-derived CDR1 and CDR2 are MDHEN and SYDVKM. The V and J ends lost 5 bases and 2 bases respectively, with 8 bases between them. Written as DNA, the CDR3 is TGTGCCAGCAGTAGGGATTTCACAGATACGCAGTATTTT. Translated: CASSRDFTDTQYF.

V is TRBV6-1 and J is TRBJ2-7; possible D gene TRBD2, 6 bases. Germline V gene sequence: CDR1 MNHNS, CDR2 SASEGT. V was pared by 0 bases and J by 3 bases, with 9 bases between. The CDR3 contains 14 residues. CDR3 bases: TGTGCCAGCAGTGAAGCGGGGGGACGCTACGAGCAGTACTTC. Amino acids: CASSEAGGRYEQYF.

J is TRBJ2-1 and V is TRBV19; D is perhaps TRBD2 (8 bases). Germline loops: CDR1 LNHDA, CDR2 SQIVND (reference sequence). Trimming shortened V by 5 bases and J by 10 bases, and 24 bases separated the two germline ends. CDR3 size: 16 residues. CDR3 in amino acids: CASSSRGGRGDSEQFF. CDR3 DNA: TGTGCCAGTAGTTCCCGCGGCGGGCGGGGGGACAGCGAGCAGTTCTTC.

The chain joins TRBV19 to TRBJ2-2, with 7 bases fitting TRBD1. V trimming: 1 base; J trimming: 0 bases; junction bases outside the gene matches: 2. CDR1 and CDR2 from the germline V gene are LNHDA and SQIVND (reference sequence). This CDR3 region has 16 residues. CDR3 in DNA: TGTGCCAGTAGTATAGGGGACAGACCGAACACCGGGGAGCTGTTTTTT. Its translation is CASSIGDRPNTGELFF. Variable domain in full (rest from reference TRBV19 and TRBJ2-2): DGGITQSPKYLFRKEGQNVTLSCEQNLNHDAMYWYRQDPGQGLRLIYYSQIVNDFQKGDIAEGYSVSREKKESFPLTVTSAQKNPTAFYLCASSIGDRPNTGELFFGEGSRLTVL.

CDR3: CASSPPGQGYSPLHF. The CDR3 region has the DNA TGTGCCAGCAGTCCTCCGGGACAGGGTTATTCACCCCTCCACTTT. J is TRBJ1-6 and V is TRBV7-2; TRBD1 aligns across 9 bases. From germline, CDR1 is SGHTA and CDR2 FQGNSA. V lost 6 bases, J lost 8 bases, and 8 bases stayed unmatched. CDR3 length: 15 residues.

This chain joins TRBV13 and TRBJ1-6, with TRBD1 identical over 10 bases. This CDR3 comprises 17 residues. Trimming took 1 base from V and 10 from J; bases not matched to a gene: 10. Germline V lookup: CDR1 PRHDT, CDR2 FYEKMQ (reference sequence). In DNA, the CDR3 is TGTGCCAGCAGCTTAGCCCTGGGACAGGGGTTTACCTCACCCCTCCACTTT. This gives the protein CASSLALGQGFTSPLHF. The full variable domain, with the rest looked up from reference TRBV13 and TRBJ1-6, is AAGVIQSPRHLIKEKRETATLKCYPIPRHDTVYWYQQGPGQDPQFLISFYEKMQSDKGSIPDRFSAQQFSDYHSELNMSSLELGDSALYFCASSLALGQGFTSPLHFGNGTRLTVT.

This clone is a singleton in its sample. The chain links TRBV23-1 to TRBJ1-5; the D is unclear. TRBV23-1 carries the ORF label, with uncertain function. The V end lost 0 bases, the J end lost 2 bases, and 8 bases lay between the germline ends. The CDR3 has 15 amino acids. The CDR3: CASSQSSGGNQPQHF. CDR3 bases: TGCGCCAGCAGTCAATCATCCGGGGGCAATCAGCCCCAGCATTTT.

The CDR3 protein is CASSLWGQMNSPLHF. The CDR3 DNA sequence: TGTGCCAGCAGTTTATGGGGACAGATGAATTCACCCCTCCACTTT. The V gene is TRBV27, the J gene TRBJ1-6; 7 bases match TRBD1. V lost 1 base to trimming and J lost 7 bases; unmatched junction nucleotides: 4. Germline values: CDR1 MNHEY, CDR2 SMNVEV (reference sequence). The length of the CDR3 is 15 residues.

V gene TRBV11-2 combines with J gene TRBJ1-4; D ambiguous. The germline V gene encodes CDR1 SGHAT and CDR2 FQNNGV. With 5 bases removed from V and 8 bases from J, the gap between germline ends came to 12 bases. There are 13 residues in the CDR3. This chain's CDR3 is CASSPDWQEKLFF. In nucleotides, the CDR3 is TGTGCCAGCAGCCCCGACTGGCAGGAAAAACTGTTTTTT.

The chain couples TRBV10-3 to TRBJ2-5; D ambiguous. CDR3 length: 13 amino acids. Germline CDR1 and CDR2: ENHRY and SYGVKD. Trimming pared 0 bases from V and 5 bases from J, leaving 7 bases between. Here the CDR3 DNA reads TGTGCCATCAGTGAGTCGACTCGGGAGACCCAGTACTTC. Residues: CAISESTRETQYF.

This rearrangement joins TRBV5-1 to TRBJ2-1, with TRBD2 matching 12 bases. Germline V gives CDR1 SGHRS, CDR2 YFSETQ. Trimming at V came to 4 bases and at J to 7 bases, leaving 6 bases not matched to a gene. The CDR3 extends over 15 amino acids. As DNA, the CDR3 is TGCGCCAGCAGCCCCGGACTAGCGGGGTTAAATGAGCAGTTCTTC. Translated, it gives CASSPGLAGLNEQFF.

This chain uses TRBV2 with TRBJ1-2, with a weak D call TRBD1 (5 bases). Germline CDR1 is SNHLY and CDR2 is FYNNEI. Between the trimmed V and J ends, which lost 2 bases and 1 base, there was a span of 8 bases. CDR3 length: 14 residues. CDR3 in DNA: TGTGCCAGCAGTGAAAGGGGCAATAACTATGGCTACACCTTC. Translating it yields CASSERGNNYGYTF.

The chain has TRBV10-3 and TRBJ2-5; possibly TRBD2 for D (6 bases). The germline V gene encodes CDR1 ENHRY and CDR2 SYGVKD. V lost 10 bases and J lost 5, with 8 bases in between. The CDR3 has 10 amino acids. The CDR3 region is CARGEETQYF. The DNA for the CDR3 is TGTGCCAGGGGGGAGGAGACCCAGTACTTC.

The chain employs TRBV18 and TRBJ1-5; tentative D call: TRBD1 (5 bases). This CDR3 comprises 16 residues. V dropped 8 bases and J dropped 0 bases, with 17 bases sitting between them. Germline V gene data show CDR1 as KGHSH and CDR2 as LQKENI. The CDR3 loop reads CASKGEGPYSNQPQHF. The CDR3 region has the DNA TGTGCCAGCAAAGGGGAGGGCCCCTATAGCAATCAGCCCCAGCATTTT.

The V and J genes are TRBV29-1 and TRBJ1-4; 7 nucleotides line up with TRBD1. Germline CDR1 is SQVTM and CDR2 is ANQGSEA. The ends lost 7 bases at V and 3 bases at J; junction bases unmatched: 5. CDR3 length equals 13 residues. The CDR3 here is CSGLGTANEKLFF. CDR3 in DNA: TGCAGCGGGCTGGGGACAGCTAATGAAAAACTGTTTTTT.

The V and J genes are TRBV5-8 and TRBJ2-4; D is perhaps TRBD2 (5 bases). Trimming stripped 1 base from V and 1 base from J, with 6 bases between. CDR1 is SGHTS, CDR2 YDEGEE, per germline. The CDR3 is 14 residues long. The CDR3 is CASSLPGAKNIQYF. Here the CDR3 DNA reads TGTGCCAGCAGCTTGCCGGGGGCCAAAAACATTCAGTACTTC.

In nucleotides, the CDR3 is TGTGCCAGCAGCCGAGACGATCAGCCCCAGCATTTT. Encoded protein: CASSRDDQPQHF. The chain has TRBV9 and TRBJ1-5; no reliable D call. CDR3 length: 12 amino acids. Germline-derived CDR1 and CDR2 are SGDLS and YYNGEE. V dropped 4 bases and J dropped 5 bases, with 7 bases sitting between them.

The chain couples TRBV11-2 to TRBJ2-5, with D possibly being TRBD2 (6 bases). V was clipped by 5 bases and J by 0 bases, with 13 bases between them. This CDR3 contains 15 residues. Germline lookup yields CDR1 SGHAT and CDR2 FQNNGV. The CDR3 bases are TGTGCCAGCAGCCCGGGGGTACCTAACCAAGAGACCCAGTACTTC. This translates into CASSPGVPNQETQYF.

The V gene is TRBV10-3, the J gene TRBJ2-3; tentatively, D is TRBD1 or TRBD2 (6 bases each). This CDR3 comprises 16 residues. Per the germline V gene, CDR1 is ENHRY and CDR2 is SYGVKD. Trimming left V 3 bases short and J 2 bases short, with 15 bases between. CDR3 sequence reads: CAISERETGLTDTQYF. The CDR3 nucleotides are TGTGCCATCAGTGAACGGGAGACAGGACTCACAGATACGCAGTATTTT.

The CDR3, as DNA: TGTGCCAGCAATAGGATGGGACAGGAAAGAGAGACCCAGTACTTC. The encoded protein is CASNRMGQERETQYF. The chain is built from TRBV6-1 and TRBJ2-5; TRBD1 matches 8 bases. The CDR3 has 15 amino acids. V was clipped by 7 bases and J by 4 bases; unmatched bases: 11. The germline gives CDR1 MNHNS, CDR2 SASEGT.

CDR3 in amino acids: CARVSTGYGYTF. As DNA, the CDR3 is TGTGCCAGAGTATCAACGGGGTATGGCTACACCTTC. This chain connects TRBV2 to TRBJ1-2, with D uncertain. The CDR3 sequence is 12 residues long. Germline V CDR1 and CDR2: SNHLY, FYNNEI. V was trimmed by 9 bases and J by 5 bases, leaving 13 bases between them.

The chain carries TRBV4-3 and TRBJ2-1; 7 bases are shared with TRBD1. The V gene end was trimmed by 1 base and the J gene end by 8 bases; junction bases not matched to a gene: 2. Per germline, CDR1 LGHNA and CDR2 YSLEER. This CDR3 contains 13 residues. The CDR3 nucleotides read TGCGCCAGCAGCCAAGGACAGGGCTATGAGCAGTTCTTC. Encoded protein: CASSQGQGYEQFF.

The chain recombines TRBV5-6 with TRBJ1-1; D is ambiguous. V was clipped by 0 bases and J by 4 bases, with 10 bases between them. The CDR3 sequence is 14 residues long. From germline, CDR1 is SGHDT and CDR2 YYEEEE. The CDR3: CASSLGQRGTEAFF. In DNA, the CDR3 is TGTGCCAGCAGCTTGGGGCAGCGGGGCACTGAAGCTTTCTTT.

This clone was observed a single time. The chain carries TRBV7-3 and TRBJ2-2, with TRBD1 identical over 7 bases. The V segment lost 1 base and the J segment 7 bases; nucleotides outside the gene matches: 3. Germline CDR1 and CDR2: SGHTA and FQGTGA. The CDR3 contains 14 residues. CDR3 in DNA: TGTGCCAGCAGCTTAAGGGCAGGGGGCGGGGAGCTGTTTTTT. This codes for CASSLRAGGGELFF.